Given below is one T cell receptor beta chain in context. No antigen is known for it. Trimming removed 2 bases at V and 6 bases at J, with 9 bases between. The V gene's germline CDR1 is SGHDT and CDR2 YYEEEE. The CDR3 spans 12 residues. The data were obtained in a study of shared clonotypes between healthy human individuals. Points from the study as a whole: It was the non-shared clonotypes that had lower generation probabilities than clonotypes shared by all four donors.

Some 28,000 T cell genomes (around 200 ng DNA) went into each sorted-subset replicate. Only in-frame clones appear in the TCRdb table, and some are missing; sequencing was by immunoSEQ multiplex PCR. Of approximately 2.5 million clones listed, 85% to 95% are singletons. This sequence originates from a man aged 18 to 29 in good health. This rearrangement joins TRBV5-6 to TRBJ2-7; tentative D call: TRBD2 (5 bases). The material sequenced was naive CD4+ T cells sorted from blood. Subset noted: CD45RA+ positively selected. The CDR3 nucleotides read TGTGCCAGCAGCTTTAGGAGCGGCGAGCAGTACTTC. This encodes CASSFRSGEQYF. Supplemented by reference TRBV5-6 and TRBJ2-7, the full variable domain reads DAGVTQSPTHLIKTRGQQVTLRCSPKSGHDTVSWYQQALGQGPQFIFQYYEEEERQRGNFPDRFSGHQFPNYSSELNVNALLLGDSALYLCASSFRSGEQYFGPGTRLTVT.